This TCR beta chain derives from a study of regulatory T cells in long-lasting Graves disease. Ten or more counts support this clonotype. No antigen is known for it. Findings of the study overall: Exclusively peripheral blood, rather than thyroid tissue, was studied.

The TCR beta library used iRepertoire HTBI primers with Arm-PCR amplification of CDR3. TCRdb reanalysed the multiplex PCR reads using MiXCR and keeps one entry per CDR3 protein. The data hold under 300,000 distinct CDR3 sequences, with 20% observed a single time. The sample's time point: newly diagnosed GD, antithyroid drugs for less than 3 months. From RNA extracted from PBMCs, the TCR library was made. Sequencing was performed on peripheral blood mononuclear cells (PBMCs), taken at new diagnosis, from a patient treated with antithyroid drugs. This sequence was found in a female donor with Graves disease.

The CDR3 bases are TGTGCCAGCAGCCCTCAATTAGTCTCCCATGGCTACACCTTC. It encodes CASSPQLVSHGYTF. The chain recombines TRBV4-2 with TRBJ1-2; D call uncertain. V lost 4 bases and J 6 bases, leaving 15 bases between the germline ends. The germline CDR1 and CDR2 sequences are LGHNA and YNFKEQ. There are 14 residues in the CDR3.